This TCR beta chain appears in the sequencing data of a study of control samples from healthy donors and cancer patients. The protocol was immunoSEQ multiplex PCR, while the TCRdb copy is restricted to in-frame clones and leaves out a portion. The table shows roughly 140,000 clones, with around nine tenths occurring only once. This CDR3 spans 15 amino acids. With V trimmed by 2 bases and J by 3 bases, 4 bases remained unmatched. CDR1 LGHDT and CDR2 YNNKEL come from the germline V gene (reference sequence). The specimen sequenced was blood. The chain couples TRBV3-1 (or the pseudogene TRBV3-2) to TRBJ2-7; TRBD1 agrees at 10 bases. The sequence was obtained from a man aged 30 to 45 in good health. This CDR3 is CASSQPGQGNYEQYF. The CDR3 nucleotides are TGTGCCAGCAGCCAACCGGGACAGGGGAACTACGAGCAGTACTTC.